Below are 18 T cell receptor beta chains sequenced from a single sample in a study of T cells in Graves' hyperthyroidism and ophthalmopathy. RNA transcripts provided the source from which TCR beta CDR3 regions were amplified. An initial round of RT-PCR targeting the TCR CDR3 relied on the HTBI primer set. In TCRdb, the multiplex PCR reads were re-called with MiXCR into one record per CDR3 protein. The sample lists hundreds of thousands of distinct CDR3 sequences; around 20% were seen once. The sequenced material came from blood. The receptors come from a woman aged 45-59 years with Graves' hyperthyroidism that later progressed to Graves' ophthalmopathy.

The gene calls are TRBV9 and TRBJ2-3; D gene unclear. Germline V CDR1 and CDR2: SGDLS, YYNGEE. V lost 1 base to trimming and J lost 1 base, with 13 bases between them. CDR3 length equals 16 residues. Here the CDR3 DNA reads TGTGCCAGCAGCGTAACGGGCTCAAAGGGCACAGATACGCAGTATTTT. It translates to CASSVTGSKGTDTQYF.

At least ten counts were recorded for this clonotype. The genes are TRBV2 and TRBJ2-3, with 8 bases aligning to TRBD1. From germline, CDR1 is SNHLY and CDR2 FYNNEI. The CDR3 is made up of 16 amino acids. V gave up 3 bases and J gave up 3 bases; unmatched junction bases: 8. CDR3 amino acids: CASSEWTGPITDTQYF. The DNA of the CDR3 is TGTGCCAGCAGTGAGTGGACAGGGCCTATAACAGATACGCAGTATTTT.

This sequence joins TRBV19 and TRBJ1-1; D unclear. Germline CDR1 and CDR2: LNHDA and SQIVND (reference sequence). There are 13 residues in the CDR3. Between the trimmed V and J ends, which lost 6 bases and 8 bases, there was a span of 16 bases. CDR3 amino acids: CASSPRTAKEAFF. The CDR3 DNA is TGTGCCAGTAGCCCACGGACGGCCAAAGAAGCTTTCTTT.

The chain links TRBV6-1 to TRBJ2-7; 7 bases are a match to TRBD2. The ends lost 0 bases at V and 4 bases at J; junction bases unmatched: 9. The CDR3 totals 16 residues. Germline CDR1 reads MNHNS; CDR2 reads SASEGT. The DNA of the CDR3 is TGTGCCAGCAGTGAAGCCCATTCGGGGGGTTCTTACGAGCAGTACTTC. Protein product: CASSEAHSGGSYEQYF.

This chain links TRBV7-2 with TRBJ1-6; possible D gene TRBD1, 6 bases. CDR3 length equals 15 residues. V was pared by 1 base and J by 14 bases, with 18 bases between. The V gene's germline CDR1 is SGHTA and CDR2 FQGNSA. The CDR3: CASSLGGRGGGALHF. Written as DNA, the CDR3 is TGTGCCAGCAGCTTAGGGGGGCGGGGAGGGGGGGCCCTCCACTTT.

This clonotype showed up many times. The chain recombines TRBV4-2 with TRBJ2-5; maybe TRBD1 (5 bases). This CDR3 contains 15 residues. Looked up from germline, CDR1 is LGHNA and CDR2 is YNFKEQ. Trimming took off 0 bases at V and 5 bases at J, with 13 bases between the two ends. CDR3 region: CASSQDPARVETQYF. The DNA of the CDR3 is TGTGCCAGCAGCCAAGATCCGGCCAGGGTGGAGACCCAGTACTTC.

In regard to this clonotype: The junction differs from germline at one of its ends, possibly a read error. This chain joins TRBV4-1 and TRBJ2-7, with D perhaps TRBD1 (6 bases). CDR1 and CDR2 (germline): MGHRA, YSYEKL. The CDR3 covers 14 residues. CDR3 region: CAGSHGQLSYEQYF. The DNA of the CDR3 is TGCGCCGGCAGCCACGGACAGCTTTCCTACGAGCAGTACTTC.

This clonotype was seen many times. The J gene is TRBJ1-2, the V gene TRBV18, with 12 bases lining up with TRBD1. Trimming took 2 bases from V and 7 from J; bases not matched to a gene: 11. CDR1 and CDR2 from the germline V gene are KGHSH and LQKENI. The CDR3 extends over 17 amino acids. The CDR3 bases are TGTGCCAGCTCACCAACCCCCCCGGGACAGGGGGCCTCTGGCTACACCTTC. As protein: CASSPTPPGQGASGYTF.

This clonotype was recorded at least ten times. The rearrangement joins TRBV12-3 or TRBV12-4 to TRBJ2-7; 8 nucleotides match TRBD1. The junction had 5 bases not matched to a gene; V was cut back by 2 bases and J by 5 bases. The CDR3 covers 14 residues. The CDR3 sequence: CASSLPRTGHEQYF. Written as DNA, the CDR3 is TGTGCCAGCAGTTTACCCCGGACAGGGCACGAGCAGTACTTC.

Note on this clonotype: The junction differs from germline at one of its ends, possibly a read error. The V and J genes are TRBV5-5 and TRBJ2-7; no clear D gene. The CDR3 sequence is 11 residues long. Germline loops: CDR1 SGHKS, CDR2 YYEKEE (reference sequence). CDR3 amino acids: CAISLLSEQYF. The CDR3 DNA is TGTGCCATCAGCTTGTTATCCGAGCAGTACTTC.

This clonotype was observed a handful of times. The CDR3 nucleotides are TGCAGCGTTGAAGACTGGGGGGCGCGCGAAAAACTGTTTTTT. Translation: CSVEDWGAREKLFF. The V call is TRBV29-1, the J call TRBJ1-4, with D maybe TRBD1 (6 bases). Trimming stripped 0 bases from V and 8 bases from J, with 13 bases between. The germline CDR1 and CDR2 sequences are SQVTM and ANQGSEA. This CDR3 region has 14 residues.

This clonotype was recorded a few times. The chain combines TRBV5-6 with TRBJ2-1; 7 nucleotides match TRBD1. Germline V gene data show CDR1 as SGHDT and CDR2 as YYEEEE. The length of the CDR3 is 16 residues. After removal of 4 bases from V and 0 bases from J, the junction contained 7 bases not matched to a gene. Here the CDR3 DNA reads TGTGCCAGCAGCAGAGGACAGGTTGGCTCCTACAATGAGCAGTTCTTC. It encodes CASSRGQVGSYNEQFF.

A few counts support this clonotype. The rearrangement links TRBV6-5 to TRBJ2-2; the match to TRBD2 covers 8 bases. Germline values: CDR1 MNHEY, CDR2 SVGAGI. The trim removed 0 bases at V and 7 bases at J, leaving 7 bases unmatched. This CDR3 spans 16 amino acids. The CDR3 coding sequence is TGTGCCAGCAGTTACTCGGGCGGGGGGCATATCGGGGAGCTGTTTTTT. Amino acid sequence: CASSYSGGGHIGELFF.

The CDR3 spells CASSLWSGELFF. The CDR3 region has the DNA TGTGCCAGCAGCTTATGGTCCGGGGAGCTGTTTTTT. The rearrangement uses TRBV5-5 and TRBJ2-2; D unclear. V was cut by 2 bases and J by 6 bases, with 5 bases left in between. This CDR3 spans 12 amino acids. In germline, CDR1 is SGHKS, CDR2 YYEKEE (reference sequence).

The table lists this clonotype with a few counts. The chain employs TRBV12-3 or TRBV12-4 and TRBJ2-2, with D hard to call. The CDR3 is 13 residues long. Trimming cost V 7 bases and J 3 bases, with 9 bases left between them. The CDR3 loop reads CASNHPDTGELFF. The DNA of the CDR3 is TGTGCCAGCAACCATCCGGACACCGGGGAGCTGTTTTTT.

This clonotype was observed many times. The chain combines TRBV18 with TRBJ1-5, with D uncertain. The germline gives CDR1 KGHSH, CDR2 LQKENI. The CDR3 covers 14 residues. V was cut by 3 bases and J by 1 base, with 7 bases left in between. CDR3 nucleotide sequence: TGTGCCAGCTCACCTACCGACAGCAATCAGCCCCAGCATTTT. Encoded protein: CASSPTDSNQPQHF.

This clonotype was recorded once. The chain has TRBV29-1 and TRBJ2-7; 7 bases line up with TRBD1. Germline V gives CDR1 SQVTM, CDR2 ANQGSEA. V lost 7 bases to trimming and J lost 5 bases; unmatched junction nucleotides: 5. CDR3 length: 11 residues. The CDR3 reads CSAGDRDEQYF. CDR3 sequence (DNA): TGCAGCGCCGGTGACAGGGACGAGCAGTACTTC.

This clonotype was counted ten times or more. The chain links TRBV20-1 to TRBJ2-7; D not resolved. The CDR3 covers 16 residues. V was trimmed by 0 bases and J by 5 bases, leaving 20 bases between them. The germline gives CDR1 DFQATT, CDR2 SNEGSKA (reference sequence). The CDR3 is CSARDRSGQNLHEQYF. The DNA for the CDR3 is TGCAGTGCTAGAGACCGGAGTGGCCAGAACCTGCACGAGCAGTACTTC.